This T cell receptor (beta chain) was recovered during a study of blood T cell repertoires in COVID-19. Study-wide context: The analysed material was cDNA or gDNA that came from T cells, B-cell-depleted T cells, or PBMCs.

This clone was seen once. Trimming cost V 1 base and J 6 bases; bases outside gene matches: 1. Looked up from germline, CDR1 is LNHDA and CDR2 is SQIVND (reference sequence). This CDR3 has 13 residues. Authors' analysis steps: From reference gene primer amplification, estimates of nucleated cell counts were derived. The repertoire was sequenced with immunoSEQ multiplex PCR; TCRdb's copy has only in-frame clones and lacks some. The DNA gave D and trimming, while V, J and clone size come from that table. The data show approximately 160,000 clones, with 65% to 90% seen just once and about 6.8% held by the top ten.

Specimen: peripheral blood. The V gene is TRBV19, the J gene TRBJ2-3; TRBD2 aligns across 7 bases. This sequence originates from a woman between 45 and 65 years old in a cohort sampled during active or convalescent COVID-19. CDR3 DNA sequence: TGTGCCAGTAGTATAGGGGAGGGGGATACGCAGTATTTT. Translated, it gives CASSIGEGDTQYF.